These 12 T cell receptor beta chains share one sample of origin, sequenced in a study of CD8+CD57+ T cells in acquired aplastic anemia. The use of genomic DNA as template underpinned the TCR beta VDJ and CDR3 profiling. From the reads, TCRdb called clonotypes with MiXCR, one entry per CDR3 protein. The sample shows more than 250,000 distinct CDR3 sequences, around 60% of them seen only once. Sequencing was performed on sorted CD4+, CD8+, or CD8+CD57+ T cells (not recorded which) from PBMCs. Receptors originate from a human donor with severe aplastic anemia or a healthy control (not recorded which).

The chain uses TRBV12-3 or TRBV12-4 and TRBJ1-1; unclear D gene. The CDR3 has 15 residues. Trimming pared 7 bases from V and 0 bases from J, leaving 15 bases between. DNA for the CDR3: TGTGCCAGCATCCCAATAAATAACATGAACACTGAAGCTTTCTTT. Its translation: CASIPINNMNTEAFF.

This clonotype was seen only a few times. The rearrangement uses TRBV7-2 and TRBJ2-1; TRBD1 agrees at 11 bases. With V trimmed by 5 bases and J by 8 bases, 5 bases remained unmatched. The CDR3 spans 14 residues. Germline CDR1 reads SGHTA; CDR2 reads FQGNSA. CDR3 nucleotides: TGTGCCAGCAGCCCAGGACAGGGGGCCTATGAGCAGTTCTTC. Translation: CASSPGQGAYEQFF.

This sequence joins TRBV19 and TRBJ2-7; TRBD1 aligns across 8 bases. The germline V gene encodes CDR1 LNHDA and CDR2 SQIVND (reference sequence). The CDR3 consists of 15 residues. With V trimmed by 1 base and J by 0 bases, 2 bases remained unmatched. In DNA form, the CDR3 reads TGTGCCAGTAGTATAGGACAGGGGCCCTCCTACGAGCAGTACTTC. It codes for CASSIGQGPSYEQYF.

This clonotype has a handful of counts. This chain uses TRBV9 with TRBJ2-5; TRBD1 or TRBD2 may be the D gene (5 bases each). Germline CDR1 and CDR2: SGDLS and YYNGEE. V was shortened by 2 bases and J by 0 bases, with 11 bases between the two germline ends. The CDR3 length is 15 residues. CDR3 sequence (DNA): TGTGCCAGCAGCGTGGGGACGGTGTACCAAGAGACCCAGTACTTC. This translates into CASSVGTVYQETQYF.

The chain links TRBV10-3 to TRBJ1-1, with TRBD1 as a possible D gene (6 bases). Trimming shortened V by 5 bases and J by 4 bases, and 14 bases separated the two germline ends. Germline-derived CDR1 and CDR2 are ENHRY and SYGVKD. CDR3 length equals 14 residues. CDR3 bases: TGTGCCATCAGTTACGGCCAGGGGAGCACTGAAGCTTTCTTT. This translates into CAISYGQGSTEAFF.

The genes are TRBV20-1 and TRBJ1-2; D unclear. Deletions cut 6 bases from V and 5 bases from J, with 10 bases between. The CDR3 extends over 11 amino acids. Per the germline V gene, CDR1 is DFQATT and CDR2 is SNEGSKA (reference sequence). The CDR3 coding sequence is TGCAGTGCCCCTGAACCGTATGGCTACACCTTC. Translated, it gives CSAPEPYGYTF.

About this clonotype: One end of the junction is discordant with germline, which a read error may explain. The V call is TRBV30, the J call TRBJ1-6; possibly TRBD1 for D (5 bases). There are 20 residues in the CDR3. Germline V gives CDR1 GTSNPN, CDR2 SVGIG (reference sequence). DNA for the CDR3: TGCGCCTGGACCGGTAGGGGCGCCCTGATTCTTTCCGGCGATAATTCACCCCTCCGCTTT. It codes for CAWTGRGALILSGDNSPLRF.

Remarks on this clonotype: A much larger clone sits a single nucleotide away, making a read error possible. The CDR3: CASSLTTGLRETQYF. CDR3 sequence (DNA): TGTGCCAGCAGCTTGACGACAGGGCTACGGGAGACCCAGTACTTC. V and J are TRBV5-4 and TRBJ2-5, with 7 positions matching TRBD1. Germline CDR1 reads SGHNT; CDR2 reads YYREEE (reference sequence). V lost 1 base, J lost 5 bases, and 8 bases stayed unmatched. CDR3 size: 15 residues.

V and J are TRBV2 and TRBJ2-1; D possibly corresponds to TRBD1 (6 bases). The germline V gene has CDR1 SNHLY and CDR2 FYNNEI. The V and J ends lost 10 bases and 5 bases respectively, with 15 bases between them. The CDR3 is 13 amino acids. The CDR3 DNA sequence: TGTGCCATCGCCGACTGGACAGACAATGAGCAGTTCTTC. It codes for CAIADWTDNEQFF.

The gene calls are TRBV25-1 and TRBJ2-3; maybe TRBD1 (5 bases). The CDR3 runs to 16 residues. Trimming left V 1 base short and J 2 bases short, with 13 bases between. CDR1 is MGHDK, CDR2 SYGVNS, per germline. The CDR3 region has the DNA TGTGCCAGCAGTGAATTGCCCCAGGGATCCACAGATACGCAGTATTTT. This codes for CASSELPQGSTDTQYF.

The rearrangement uses TRBV20-1 and TRBJ1-1; tentative D call: TRBD1 (6 bases). Trimming stripped 6 bases from V and 1 base from J, with 12 bases between. CDR3 length equals 13 residues. Germline loops: CDR1 DFQATT, CDR2 SNEGSKA (reference sequence). CDR3 in amino acids: CSAPWTANTEAFF. The DNA for the CDR3 is TGCAGTGCCCCCTGGACAGCGAACACTGAAGCTTTCTTT.

This sequence joins TRBV29-1 and TRBJ1-2; maybe TRBD1 (6 bases). Trimming cost V 4 bases and J 2 bases, with 8 bases left between them. In germline, CDR1 is SQVTM, CDR2 ANQGSEA. This CDR3 has 12 residues. The CDR3 spells CSVVTGNYGYTF. DNA for the CDR3: TGCAGCGTTGTCACAGGGAACTATGGCTACACCTTC.